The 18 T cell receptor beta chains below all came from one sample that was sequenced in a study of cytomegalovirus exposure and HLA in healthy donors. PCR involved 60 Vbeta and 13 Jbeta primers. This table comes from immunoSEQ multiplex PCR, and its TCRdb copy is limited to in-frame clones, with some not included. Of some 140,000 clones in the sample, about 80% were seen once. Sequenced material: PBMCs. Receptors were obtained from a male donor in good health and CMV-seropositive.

CDR3 in amino acids: CASSYISGGTQYF. CDR3 in DNA: TGTGCCAGCAGCTACATTAGCGGGGGTACGCAGTATTTT. This chain uses TRBV5-6 with TRBJ2-3; 9 bases are a match to TRBD2. CDR1 and CDR2 from the germline V gene are SGHDT and YYEEEE. The CDR3 is made up of 13 amino acids. J gave up 8 bases and V 3 bases, and 4 bases lay outside the gene matches. The full variable domain, its missing parts supplied by reference TRBV5-6 and TRBJ2-3, is DAGVTQSPTHLIKTRGQQVTLRCSPKSGHDTVSWYQQALGQGPQFIFQYYEEEERQRGNFPDRFSGHQFPNYSSELNVNALLLGDSALYLCASSYISGGTQYFGPGTRLTVL.

CDR3 sequence: CASSRTASYEQYF. Written as DNA, the CDR3 is TGTGCCAGCTCACGGACAGCCTCCTACGAGCAGTACTTC. This chain uses TRBV18 with TRBJ2-7; maybe TRBD1 (6 bases). V was trimmed by 4 bases and J by 0 bases, leaving 7 bases between them. The germline gives CDR1 KGHSH, CDR2 LQKENI. CDR3 length: 13 amino acids.

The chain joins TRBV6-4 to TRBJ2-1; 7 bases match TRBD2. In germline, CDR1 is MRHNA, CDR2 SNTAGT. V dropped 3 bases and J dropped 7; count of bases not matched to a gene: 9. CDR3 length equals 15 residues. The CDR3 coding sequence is TGTGCCAGCAGTGAAGCAGCGGGGTCGGGGAATGAGCAGTTCTTC. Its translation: CASSEAAGSGNEQFF.

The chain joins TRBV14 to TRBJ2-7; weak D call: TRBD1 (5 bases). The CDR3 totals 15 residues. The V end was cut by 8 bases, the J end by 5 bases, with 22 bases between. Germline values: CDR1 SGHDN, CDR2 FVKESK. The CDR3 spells CASFHQEIRADEQYF. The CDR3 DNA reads TGTGCCAGCTTCCACCAAGAGATCAGGGCTGACGAGCAGTACTTC.

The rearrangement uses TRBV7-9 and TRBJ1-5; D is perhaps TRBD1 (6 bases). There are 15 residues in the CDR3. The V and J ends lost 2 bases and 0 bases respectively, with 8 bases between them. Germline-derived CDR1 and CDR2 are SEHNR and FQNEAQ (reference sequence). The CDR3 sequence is CASSLTGNSNQPQHF. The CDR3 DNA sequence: TGTGCCAGCAGCTTAACAGGGAATAGCAATCAGCCCCAGCATTTT.

CDR3 nucleotides: TGTGCCACCAGACTACAACAGGGGAGCAATCAGCCCCAGCATTTT. Protein: CATRLQQGSNQPQHF. This chain uses TRBV15 with TRBJ1-5, with 7 bases matching TRBD1. The CDR3 is made up of 15 amino acids. V shed 6 bases and J 1 base; nucleotides not matched to a gene: 6. Per the germline V gene, CDR1 is LNHNV and CDR2 is YYDKDF (reference sequence).

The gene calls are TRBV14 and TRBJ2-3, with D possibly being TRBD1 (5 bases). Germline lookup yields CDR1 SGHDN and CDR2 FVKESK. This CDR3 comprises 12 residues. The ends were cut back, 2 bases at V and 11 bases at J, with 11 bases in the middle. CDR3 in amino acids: CASSQQQGMQYF. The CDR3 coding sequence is TGTGCCAGCAGCCAACAGCAGGGAATGCAGTATTTT.

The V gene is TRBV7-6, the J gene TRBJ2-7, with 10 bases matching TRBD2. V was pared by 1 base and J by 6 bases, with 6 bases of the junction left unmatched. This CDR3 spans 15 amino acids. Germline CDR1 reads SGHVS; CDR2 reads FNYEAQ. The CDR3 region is CASSLVASGSGEQYF. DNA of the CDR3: TGTGCCAGCAGCTTAGTGGCTAGCGGGAGCGGCGAGCAGTACTTC.

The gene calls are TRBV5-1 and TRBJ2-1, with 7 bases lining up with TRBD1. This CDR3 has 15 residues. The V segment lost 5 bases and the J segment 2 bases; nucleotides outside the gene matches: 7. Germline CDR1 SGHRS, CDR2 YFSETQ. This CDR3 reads CASREWQGAYNEQFF. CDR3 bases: TGCGCCAGCAGAGAGTGGCAGGGGGCCTACAATGAGCAGTTCTTC.

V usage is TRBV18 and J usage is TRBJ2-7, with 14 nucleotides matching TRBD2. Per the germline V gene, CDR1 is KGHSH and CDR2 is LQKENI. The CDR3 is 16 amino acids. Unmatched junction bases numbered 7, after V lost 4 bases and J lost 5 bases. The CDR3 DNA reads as TGTGCCAGCTCACTGGGACTAGCGGGAGTTAGAGACGAGCAGTACTTC. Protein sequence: CASSLGLAGVRDEQYF.

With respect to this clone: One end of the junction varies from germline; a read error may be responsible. As DNA, the CDR3 is TGTTCCAGCAGCTTATTCCCGAGCGGGATTAGGGATGAGCAGTTCTTC. This gives the protein CSSSLFPSGIRDEQFF. This chain connects TRBV7-9 to TRBJ2-1; 7 bases are a match to TRBD2. This CDR3 has 16 amino acids. In germline, CDR1 is SEHNR, CDR2 FQNEAQ (reference sequence).

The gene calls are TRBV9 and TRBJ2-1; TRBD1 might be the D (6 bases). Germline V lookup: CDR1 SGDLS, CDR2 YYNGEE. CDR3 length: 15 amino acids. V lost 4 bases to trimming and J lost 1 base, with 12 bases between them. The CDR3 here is CASSPQTGSYNEQFF. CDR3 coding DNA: TGTGCCAGCAGCCCACAGACAGGTTCCTACAATGAGCAGTTCTTC.

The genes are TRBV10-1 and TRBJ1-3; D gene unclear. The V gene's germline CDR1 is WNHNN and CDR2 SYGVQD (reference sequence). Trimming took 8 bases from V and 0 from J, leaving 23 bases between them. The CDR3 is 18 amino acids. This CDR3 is CASPDVWRASISGNTIYF. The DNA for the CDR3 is TGCGCCAGCCCGGACGTGTGGCGGGCATCTATCTCTGGAAACACCATATATTTT.

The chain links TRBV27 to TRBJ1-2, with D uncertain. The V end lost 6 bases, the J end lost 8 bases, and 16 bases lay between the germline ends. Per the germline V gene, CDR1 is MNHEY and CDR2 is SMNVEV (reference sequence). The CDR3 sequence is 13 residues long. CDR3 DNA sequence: TGTGCCAGCAGCAGGACGACTGCGGGGGGCTACACCTTC. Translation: CASSRTTAGGYTF.

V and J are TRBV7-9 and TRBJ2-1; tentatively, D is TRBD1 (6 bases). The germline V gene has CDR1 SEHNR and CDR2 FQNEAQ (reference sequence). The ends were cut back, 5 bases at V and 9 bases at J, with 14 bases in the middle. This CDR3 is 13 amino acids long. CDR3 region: CASSPTGYSEQFF. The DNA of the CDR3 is TGTGCCAGCAGCCCCACAGGGTATAGTGAGCAGTTCTTC.

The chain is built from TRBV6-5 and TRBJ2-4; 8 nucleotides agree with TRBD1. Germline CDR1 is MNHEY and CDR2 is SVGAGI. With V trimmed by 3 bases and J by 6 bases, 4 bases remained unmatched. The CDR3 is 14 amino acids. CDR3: CASSYGQGGNIQYF. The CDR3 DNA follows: TGTGCCAGCAGTTATGGACAGGGCGGAAACATTCAGTACTTC.

The CDR3 nucleotides read TGTGCCAGCGGCCGAAGTAGCGGGAGCACAGATACGCAGTATTTT. Amino acid sequence: CASGRSSGSTDTQYF. J is TRBJ2-3 and V is TRBV2, with TRBD2 identical over 7 bases. Germline V gene data show CDR1 as SNHLY and CDR2 as FYNNEI. V shed 8 bases, J shed 0 bases, and the junction held 8 bases outside the gene matches. This CDR3 region has 15 residues.

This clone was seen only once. The CDR3 bases are TGTGCCAGCAGCGTAACGGGGAATAGCAATCAGCCCCAGCATTTT. It specifies CASSVTGNSNQPQHF. This chain links TRBV9 with TRBJ1-5, with no clear D. Germline V lookup: CDR1 SGDLS, CDR2 YYNGEE. V was cut by 1 base and J by 0 bases, with 8 bases left in between. The CDR3 is 15 amino acids.